A single sample is the source of the 4 T cell receptor beta chains below, sequenced in a study of blood T cell repertoires in COVID-19. Repertoires were generated with immunoSEQ multiplex PCR, while TCRdb's copy carries only in-frame clones and drops some. The table shows roughly 670,000 clones, with 90% occurring only once. The sample taken for sequencing was peripheral blood. The source of these receptors is a woman aged 18-35 years with acute or convalescent COVID-19.

The chain employs TRBV10-3 and TRBJ2-3, with D maybe TRBD1 (5 bases). Germline-derived CDR1 and CDR2 are ENHRY and SYGVKD. CDR3 length: 14 residues. Trimming pared 10 bases from V and 0 bases from J, leaving 14 bases between. This CDR3 reads CATRTYSSTDTQYF. The CDR3 DNA reads as TGTGCCACGAGGACATACTCTAGCACAGATACGCAGTATTTT.

This clone came up a few times. V is TRBV19 and J is TRBJ2-3; D remains unclear. Per germline, CDR1 LNHDA and CDR2 SQIVND (reference sequence). The CDR3 is made up of 15 amino acids. The ends were cut back, 1 base at V and 2 bases at J, with 10 bases in the middle. The DNA for the CDR3 is TGTGCCAGTAGTATAGTTCCAGACAACACAGATACGCAGTATTTT. Translation gives CASSIVPDNTDTQYF.

This chain links TRBV19 with TRBJ1-2, with D possibly being TRBD1 (6 bases). V lost 6 bases and J 0 bases, leaving 11 bases between the germline ends. The CDR3 contains 14 residues. The germline CDR1 and CDR2 sequences are LNHDA and SQIVND (reference sequence). The CDR3 spells CASRHRTANYGYTF. The CDR3 bases are TGTGCCAGTAGACACCGGACAGCTAACTATGGCTACACCTTC.

The chain carries TRBV5-1 and TRBJ1-1; D is perhaps TRBD1 (5 bases). CDR1 and CDR2 (germline): SGHRS, YFSETQ. The length of the CDR3 is 16 residues. V dropped 4 bases and J dropped 0 bases, with 16 bases sitting between them. CDR3 sequence (DNA): TGCGCCAGCAGCGCTGGCGGGGGGACGGTGAACACTGAAGCTTTCTTT. It codes for CASSAGGGTVNTEAFF.